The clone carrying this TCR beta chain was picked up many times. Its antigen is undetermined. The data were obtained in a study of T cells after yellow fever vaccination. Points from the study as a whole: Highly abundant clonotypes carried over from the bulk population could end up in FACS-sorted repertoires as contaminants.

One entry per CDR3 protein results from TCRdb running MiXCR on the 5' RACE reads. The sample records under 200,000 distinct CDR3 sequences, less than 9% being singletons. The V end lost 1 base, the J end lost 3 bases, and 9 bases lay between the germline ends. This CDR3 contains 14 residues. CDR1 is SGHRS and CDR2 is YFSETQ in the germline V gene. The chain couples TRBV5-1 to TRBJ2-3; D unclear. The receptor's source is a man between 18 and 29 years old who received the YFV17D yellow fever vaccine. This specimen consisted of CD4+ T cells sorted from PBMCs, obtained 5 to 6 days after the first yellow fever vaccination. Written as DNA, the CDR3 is TGCGCCAGCAGCTTGTTGGGCTGGACAGATACGCAGTATTTT. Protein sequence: CASSLLGWTDTQYF.